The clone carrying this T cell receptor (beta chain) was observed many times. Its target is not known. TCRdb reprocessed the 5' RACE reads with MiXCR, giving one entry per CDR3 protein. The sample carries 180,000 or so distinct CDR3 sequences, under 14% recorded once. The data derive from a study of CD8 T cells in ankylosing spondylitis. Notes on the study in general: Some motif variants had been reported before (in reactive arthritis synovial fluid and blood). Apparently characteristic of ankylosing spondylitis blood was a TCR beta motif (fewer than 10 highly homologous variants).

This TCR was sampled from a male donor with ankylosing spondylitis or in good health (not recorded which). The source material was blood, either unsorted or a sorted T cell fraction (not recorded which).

CDR3 DNA sequence: TGTGCCACCAGCAGAGCACAGGGGGCCGGAGAGACCCAGTACTTC. It specifies CATSRAQGAGETQYF. The chain uses TRBV15 and TRBJ2-5; 9 bases match TRBD1. The germline CDR1 and CDR2 sequences are LNHNV and YYDKDF (reference sequence). This CDR3 is 15 amino acids long. The V and J ends lost 1 base and 4 bases, in that order; junction bases with no gene match: 4.